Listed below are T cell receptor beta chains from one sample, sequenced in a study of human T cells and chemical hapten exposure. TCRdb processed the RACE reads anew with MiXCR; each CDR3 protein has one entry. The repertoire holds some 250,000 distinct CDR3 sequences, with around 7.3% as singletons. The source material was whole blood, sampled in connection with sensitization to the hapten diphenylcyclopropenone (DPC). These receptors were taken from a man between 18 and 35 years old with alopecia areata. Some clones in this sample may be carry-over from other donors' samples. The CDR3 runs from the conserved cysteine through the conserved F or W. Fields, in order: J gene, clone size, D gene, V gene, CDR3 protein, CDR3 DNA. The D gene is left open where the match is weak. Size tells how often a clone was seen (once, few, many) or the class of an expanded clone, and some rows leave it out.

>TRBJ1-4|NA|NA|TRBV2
CASDDWGKKLFF
TGTGCCAGCGACGATTGGGGTAAAAAACTGTTTTTT
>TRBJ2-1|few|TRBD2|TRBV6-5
CASSPGLAARGNEQFF
TGTGCCAGCAGTCCGGGACTAGCGGCGAGAGGCAATGAGCAGTTCTTC
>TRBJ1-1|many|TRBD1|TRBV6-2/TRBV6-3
CASTPDRVNTEAFF
TGTGCCAGCACCCCGGACAGGGTGAACACTGAAGCTTTCTTT
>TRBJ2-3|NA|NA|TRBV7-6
CASSLSVTSTDTQYF
TGTGCCAGCAGCTTATCGGTGACTAGCACAGATACGCAGTATTTT
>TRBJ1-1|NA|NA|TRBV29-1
CSVEKDGPFF
TGCAGCGTTGAGAAAGACGGACCTTTCTTT
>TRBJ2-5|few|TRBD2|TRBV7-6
CASSHGLVKETQYF
TGTGCCAGCAGCCATGGACTAGTCAAAGAGACCCAGTACTTC
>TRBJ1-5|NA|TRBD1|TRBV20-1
CSARGDSANSNQPQHF
TGCAGTGCTAGAGGGGACAGTGCTAATAGCAATCAGCCCCAGCATTTT
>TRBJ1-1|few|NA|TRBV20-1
CSAREEGWDTEAFF
TGCAGTGCTAGGGAGGAGGGATGGGACACTGAAGCTTTCTTT
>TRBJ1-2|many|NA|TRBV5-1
CASSLDGGRGSSYGYTF
TGCGCCAGCAGCTTGGACGGGGGACGAGGGTCGAGCTATGGCTACACCTTC
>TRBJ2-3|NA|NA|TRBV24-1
CANNQSCTDTQYF
TGTGCCAACAACCAGAGCTGCACAGATACGCAGTATTTT
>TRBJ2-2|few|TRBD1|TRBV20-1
CSAAPGTGYSGELFF
TGCAGTGCCGCCCCCGGGACAGGATACTCCGGGGAGCTGTTTTTT
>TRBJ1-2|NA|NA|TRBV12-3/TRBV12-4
CASSFPGDYGYTF
TGTGCCAGCAGTTTTCCGGGGGACTATGGCTACACCTTC
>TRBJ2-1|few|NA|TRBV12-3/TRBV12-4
CASGSLLKGGHEQFF
TGTGCCAGCGGGAGCTTGTTAAAAGGTGGCCATGAGCAGTTCTTC
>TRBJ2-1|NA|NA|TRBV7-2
CASSLVASSNEQFF
TGTGCCAGCAGCTTAGTGGCTAGTAGCAATGAGCAGTTCTTC
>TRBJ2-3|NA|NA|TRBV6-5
CASSPPDGTDTQYF
TGTGCCAGCAGCCCCCCCGACGGCACAGATACGCAGTATTTT
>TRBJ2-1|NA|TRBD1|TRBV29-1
CSVEIRDRVHEQFF
TGCAGCGTTGAGATCAGGGACAGGGTACATGAGCAGTTCTTC
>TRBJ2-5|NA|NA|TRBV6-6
CASSYRDMQTQYF
TGTGCCAGCAGTTACCGGGACATGCAGACCCAGTACTTC
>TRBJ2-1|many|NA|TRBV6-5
CASSADSPAYNEQFF
TGTGCCAGCAGTGCGGACAGTCCGGCCTACAATGAGCAGTTCTTC
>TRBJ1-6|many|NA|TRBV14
CASSRARNSPLHF
TGTGCCAGCAGTCGGGCCCGGAATTCACCCCTCCACTTT
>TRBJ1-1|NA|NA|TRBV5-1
CASSLVAGGNTEAFF
TGCGCCAGCAGCTTGGTTGCTGGCGGGAACACTGAAGCTTTCTTT
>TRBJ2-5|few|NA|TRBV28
CASSPSVGSQETQYF
TGTGCCAGCAGCCCCTCCGTAGGCAGCCAAGAGACCCAGTACTTC
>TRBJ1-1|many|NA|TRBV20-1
CSASRTWGRSVNTEAFF
TGCAGTGCTAGTAGGACATGGGGTCGCTCGGTGAACACTGAAGCTTTCTTT